This T cell receptor beta chain was identified in a study of beta chain features in type 1 diabetes. Investigators reverse transcribed all isolated RNA, so they sequenced expressed TCRB transcripts. The protocol was immunoSEQ multiplex PCR, while the TCRdb copy is restricted to in-frame clones and leaves out a portion. The sample shows 150,000 to 190,000 clones, 7.5% to 10% of them seen only once. The source material was central memory CD4+ T cells from blood. This sequence originates from a man aged 18 to 29 in good health.

The chain's CDR3 is CASRSGTHSSYNEQFF. As DNA, the CDR3 is TGTGCCAGCAGGTCCGGGACTCATAGCTCCTACAATGAGCAGTTCTTC. The chain combines TRBV28 with TRBJ2-1; perhaps TRBD2 as D (6 bases). Per the germline V gene, CDR1 is MDHEN and CDR2 is SYDVKM. V lost 6 bases, J lost 0 bases, and 15 bases lay in between. This CDR3 comprises 16 residues.